What follows describes a single TCR beta chain. Its specificity is unknown. The sample is drawn from a study of siplizumab effects on memory and regulatory T cells. Overall study results and limits: Siplizumab significantly decreased alloreactive sequences from unstimulated CD4+ memory cells. On average, under 75% of mappable alloreactive CD4+ clones were Treg-derived under siplizumab, against 25% to 30% in controls. Naive T cells looked more diverse than memory cells, and they looked like major contributors to the alloresponse.

Assayed TCR templates numbered 90,000 to 100,000 for each sample. Assay used: immunoSEQ multiplex PCR; TCRdb lists only in-frame clones, some missing. Here the sample spans 70,000 or so clones, less than 95% being singletons. The CDR3 runs to 15 residues. Germline-derived CDR1 and CDR2 are SGHTA and FQGTGA. Trimming removed 1 base from V and 1 base from J, with 7 bases in between. V usage is TRBV7-3 and J usage is TRBJ2-2; the D is unclear. Sequencing used CD8+ T cells sorted from blood. This sequence originates from a human donor in good health. In DNA, the CDR3 is TGTGCCAGCAGCTTAAGTGGGGTGAACACCGGGGAGCTGTTTTTT. Translation gives CASSLSGVNTGELFF. The variable domain in full, completed from reference TRBV7-3 and TRBJ2-2, reads GAGVSQTPSNKVTEKGKYVELRCDPISGHTALYWYRQSLGQGPEFLIYFQGTGAADDSGLPNDRFFAVRPEGSVSTLKIQRTERGDSAVYLCASSLSGVNTGELFFGEGSRLTVL.